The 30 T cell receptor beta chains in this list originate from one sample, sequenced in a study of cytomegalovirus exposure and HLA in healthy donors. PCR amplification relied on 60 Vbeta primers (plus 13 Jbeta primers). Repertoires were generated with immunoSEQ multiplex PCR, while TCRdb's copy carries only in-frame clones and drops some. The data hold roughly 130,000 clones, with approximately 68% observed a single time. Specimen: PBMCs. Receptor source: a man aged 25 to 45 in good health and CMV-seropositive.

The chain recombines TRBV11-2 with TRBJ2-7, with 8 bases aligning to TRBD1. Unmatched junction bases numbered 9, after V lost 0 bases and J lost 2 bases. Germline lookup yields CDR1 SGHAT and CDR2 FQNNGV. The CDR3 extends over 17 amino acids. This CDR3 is CASSLEGLEDRAYEQYF. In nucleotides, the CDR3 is TGTGCCAGCAGCTTAGAAGGCTTGGAGGACAGGGCCTACGAGCAGTACTTC.

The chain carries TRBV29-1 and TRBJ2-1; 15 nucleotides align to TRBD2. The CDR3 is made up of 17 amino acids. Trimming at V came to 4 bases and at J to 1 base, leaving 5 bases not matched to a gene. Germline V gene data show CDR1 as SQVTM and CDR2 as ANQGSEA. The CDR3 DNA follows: TGCAGCGTTGCGGGACTAGCGGGAGGAATTTCCTACAATGAGCAGTTCTTC. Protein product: CSVAGLAGGISYNEQFF.

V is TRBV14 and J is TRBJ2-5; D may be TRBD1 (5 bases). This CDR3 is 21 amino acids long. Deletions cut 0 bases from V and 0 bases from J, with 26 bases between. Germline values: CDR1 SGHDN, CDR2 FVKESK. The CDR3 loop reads CASSQDRPRYLVIRDQETQYF. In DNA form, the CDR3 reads TGTGCCAGCAGCCAAGATAGACCCCGGTATTTAGTGATCAGGGACCAAGAGACCCAGTACTTC.

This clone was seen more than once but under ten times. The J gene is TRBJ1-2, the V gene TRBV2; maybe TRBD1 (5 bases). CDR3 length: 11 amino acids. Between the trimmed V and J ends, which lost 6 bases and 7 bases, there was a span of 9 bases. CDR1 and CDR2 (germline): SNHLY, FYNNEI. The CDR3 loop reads CASRYDSGYTF. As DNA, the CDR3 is TGTGCCAGCAGATATGACAGTGGCTACACCTTC.

CDR3 DNA sequence: TGTGCCAGTAGTCCTCGTTCGTTCAGTTTCCCAGATACGCAGTATTTT. Translation gives CASSPRSFSFPDTQYF. The V gene is TRBV19, the J gene TRBJ2-3; the D is unclear. Germline CDR1 reads LNHDA; CDR2 reads SQIVND (reference sequence). The V end lost 5 bases, the J end lost 4 bases, and 19 bases lay between the germline ends. This CDR3 comprises 16 residues.

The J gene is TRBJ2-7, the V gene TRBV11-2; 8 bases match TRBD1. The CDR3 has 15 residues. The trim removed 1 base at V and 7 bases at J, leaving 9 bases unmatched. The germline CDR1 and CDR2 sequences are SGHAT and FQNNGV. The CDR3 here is CASSLVSRGLYEQYF. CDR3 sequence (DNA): TGTGCCAGCAGCTTAGTGTCCAGGGGGCTGTATGAGCAGTACTTC.

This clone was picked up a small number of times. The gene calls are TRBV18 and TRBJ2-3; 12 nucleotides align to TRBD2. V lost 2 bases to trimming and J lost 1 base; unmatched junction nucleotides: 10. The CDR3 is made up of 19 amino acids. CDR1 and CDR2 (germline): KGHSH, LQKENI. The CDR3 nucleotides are TGTGCCAGCTCACCAATTTTAGGACTAGCGGGAATGGGCACAGATACGCAGTATTTT. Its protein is CASSPILGLAGMGTDTQYF.

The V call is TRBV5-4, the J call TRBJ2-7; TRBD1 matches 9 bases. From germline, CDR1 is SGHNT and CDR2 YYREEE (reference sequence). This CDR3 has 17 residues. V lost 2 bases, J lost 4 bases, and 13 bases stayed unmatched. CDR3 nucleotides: TGTGCCAGCAGCTTCAACTTACCGGGACAGGGACGTTACGAGCAGTACTTC. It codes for CASSFNLPGQGRYEQYF. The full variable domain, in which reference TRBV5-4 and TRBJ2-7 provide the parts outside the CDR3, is ETGVTQSPTHLIKTRGQQVTLRCSSQSGHNTVSWYQQALGQGPQFIFQYYREEENGRGNFPPRFSGLQFPNYSSELNVNALELDDSALYLCASSFNLPGQGRYEQYFGPGTRLTVT.

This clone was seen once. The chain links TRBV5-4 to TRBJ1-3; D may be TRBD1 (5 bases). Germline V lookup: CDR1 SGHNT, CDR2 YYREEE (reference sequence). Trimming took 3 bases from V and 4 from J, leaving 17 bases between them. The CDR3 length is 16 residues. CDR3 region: CASSWGGRLVGNTIYF. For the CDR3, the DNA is TGTGCCAGCAGCTGGGGGGGGAGACTAGTCGGAAACACCATATATTTT.

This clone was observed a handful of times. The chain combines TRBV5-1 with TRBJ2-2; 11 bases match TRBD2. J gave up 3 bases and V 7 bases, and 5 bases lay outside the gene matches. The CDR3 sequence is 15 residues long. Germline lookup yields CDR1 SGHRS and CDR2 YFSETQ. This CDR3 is CASGWGLADTGELFF. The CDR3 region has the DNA TGCGCCAGCGGTTGGGGACTAGCGGACACCGGGGAGCTGTTTTTT.

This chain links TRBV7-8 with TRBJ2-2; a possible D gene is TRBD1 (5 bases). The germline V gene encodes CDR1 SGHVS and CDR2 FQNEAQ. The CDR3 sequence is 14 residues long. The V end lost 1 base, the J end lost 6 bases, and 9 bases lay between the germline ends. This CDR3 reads CASSLGVQAGELFF. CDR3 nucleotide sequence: TGTGCCAGCAGCTTAGGAGTACAGGCCGGGGAGCTGTTTTTT.

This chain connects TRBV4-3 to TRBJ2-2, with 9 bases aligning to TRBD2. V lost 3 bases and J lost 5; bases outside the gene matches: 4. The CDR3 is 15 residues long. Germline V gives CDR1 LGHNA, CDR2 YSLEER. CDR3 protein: CASSHRTSATGELFF. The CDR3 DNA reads TGCGCCAGCAGCCACCGGACTAGCGCGACCGGGGAGCTGTTTTTT.

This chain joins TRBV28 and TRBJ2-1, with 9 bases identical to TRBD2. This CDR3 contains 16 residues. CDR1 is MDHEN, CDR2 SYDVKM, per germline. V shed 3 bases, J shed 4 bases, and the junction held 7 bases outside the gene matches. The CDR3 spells CASSFTRLAVYNEQFF. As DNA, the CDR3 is TGTGCCAGCAGTTTTACTAGACTAGCGGTTTACAATGAGCAGTTCTTC.

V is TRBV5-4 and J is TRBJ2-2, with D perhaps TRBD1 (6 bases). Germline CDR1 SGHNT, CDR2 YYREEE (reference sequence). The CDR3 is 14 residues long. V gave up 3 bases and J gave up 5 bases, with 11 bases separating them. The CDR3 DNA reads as TGTGCCAGCAGCTGGCCCACAGGGACCGGGGAGCTGTTTTTT. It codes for CASSWPTGTGELFF. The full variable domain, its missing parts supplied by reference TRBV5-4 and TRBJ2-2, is ETGVTQSPTHLIKTRGQQVTLRCSSQSGHNTVSWYQQALGQGPQFIFQYYREEENGRGNFPPRFSGLQFPNYSSELNVNALELDDSALYLCASSWPTGTGELFFGEGSRLTVL.

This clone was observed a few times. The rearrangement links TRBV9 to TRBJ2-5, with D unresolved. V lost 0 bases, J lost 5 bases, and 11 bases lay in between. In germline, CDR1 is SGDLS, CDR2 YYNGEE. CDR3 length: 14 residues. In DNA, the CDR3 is TGTGCCAGCAGCGTAGCTCCTACCGATGAGACCCAGTACTTC. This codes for CASSVAPTDETQYF.

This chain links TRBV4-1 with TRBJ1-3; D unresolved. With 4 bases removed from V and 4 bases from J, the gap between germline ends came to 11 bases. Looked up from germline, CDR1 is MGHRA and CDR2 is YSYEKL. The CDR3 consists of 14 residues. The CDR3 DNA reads TGCGCCAGCAGCCGGCAGGACTGGGGAAACACCATATATTTT. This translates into CASSRQDWGNTIYF.

The CDR3 is CASSWEGQGDEQFF. Here the CDR3 DNA reads TGCGCCAGCAGCTGGGAGGGACAGGGTGATGAGCAGTTCTTC. The chain carries TRBV5-1 and TRBJ2-1, with 9 bases fitting TRBD1. This CDR3 is 14 amino acids long. Trimming cost V 3 bases and J 8 bases; bases outside gene matches: 6. Germline lookup yields CDR1 SGHRS and CDR2 YFSETQ.

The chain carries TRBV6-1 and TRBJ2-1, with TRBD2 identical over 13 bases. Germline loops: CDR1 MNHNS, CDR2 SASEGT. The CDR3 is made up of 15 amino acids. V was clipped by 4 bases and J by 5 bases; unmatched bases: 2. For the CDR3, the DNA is TGTGCCAGCAGTGGCGGGACTAGCGGGAACAATGAGCAGTTCTTC. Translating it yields CASSGGTSGNNEQFF.

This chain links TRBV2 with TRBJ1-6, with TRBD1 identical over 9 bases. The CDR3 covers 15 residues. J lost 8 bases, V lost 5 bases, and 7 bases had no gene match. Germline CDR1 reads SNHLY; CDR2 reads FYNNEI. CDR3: CASSSRDRADSPLHF. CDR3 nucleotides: TGTGCCAGCAGTTCCCGGGACAGGGCCGATTCACCCCTCCACTTT.

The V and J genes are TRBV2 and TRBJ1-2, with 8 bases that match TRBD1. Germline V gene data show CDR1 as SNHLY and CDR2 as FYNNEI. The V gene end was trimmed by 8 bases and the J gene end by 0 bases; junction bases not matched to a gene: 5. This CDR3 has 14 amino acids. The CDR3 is CASVGTGANYGYTF. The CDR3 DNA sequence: TGTGCCAGCGTCGGGACAGGTGCTAACTATGGCTACACCTTC.

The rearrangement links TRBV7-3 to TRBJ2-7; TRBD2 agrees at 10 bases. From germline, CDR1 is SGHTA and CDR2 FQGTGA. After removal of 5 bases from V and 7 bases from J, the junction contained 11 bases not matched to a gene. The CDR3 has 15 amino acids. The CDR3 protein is CASSPQAGGPLEQYF. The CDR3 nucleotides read TGTGCCAGCAGCCCCCAAGCGGGAGGGCCGCTTGAGCAGTACTTC.

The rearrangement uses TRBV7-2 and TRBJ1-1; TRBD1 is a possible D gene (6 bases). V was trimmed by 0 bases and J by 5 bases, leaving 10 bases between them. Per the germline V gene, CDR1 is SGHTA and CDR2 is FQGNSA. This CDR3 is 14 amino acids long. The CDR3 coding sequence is TGTGCCAGCAGCTTAGCAGCAGGGGAAACTGAAGCTTTCTTT. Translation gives CASSLAAGETEAFF.

The CDR3 region has the DNA TGTGCCAGCAGTTTTTACCCGGCTAGCAGGGGCTACGAGCAGTACTTC. It specifies CASSFYPASRGYEQYF. V gene TRBV28 combines with J gene TRBJ2-7; the D gene is possibly TRBD1 (6 bases). V gave up 3 bases and J gave up 3 bases, with 18 bases separating them. The CDR3 loop spans 16 amino acids. Germline loops: CDR1 MDHEN, CDR2 SYDVKM.

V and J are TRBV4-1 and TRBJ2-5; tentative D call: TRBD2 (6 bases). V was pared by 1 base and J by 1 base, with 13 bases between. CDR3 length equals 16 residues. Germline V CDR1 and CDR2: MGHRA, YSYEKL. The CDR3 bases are TGCGCCAGCAGCCAAGCGGTAGGAGGGATCCAAGAGACCCAGTACTTC. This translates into CASSQAVGGIQETQYF.

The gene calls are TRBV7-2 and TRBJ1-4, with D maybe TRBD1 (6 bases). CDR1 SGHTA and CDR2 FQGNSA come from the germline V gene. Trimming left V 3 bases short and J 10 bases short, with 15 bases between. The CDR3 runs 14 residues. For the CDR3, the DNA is TGTGCCAGCAGCTTCCGGGCAGGGGTTGGAAAACTGTTTTTT. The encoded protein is CASSFRAGVGKLFF.

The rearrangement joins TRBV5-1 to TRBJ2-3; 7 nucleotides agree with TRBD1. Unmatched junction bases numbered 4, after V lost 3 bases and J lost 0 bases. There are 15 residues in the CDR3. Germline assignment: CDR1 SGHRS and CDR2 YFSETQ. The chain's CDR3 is CASSYRGQSTDTQYF. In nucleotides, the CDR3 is TGCGCCAGCAGCTACCGGGGACAGAGCACAGATACGCAGTATTTT.

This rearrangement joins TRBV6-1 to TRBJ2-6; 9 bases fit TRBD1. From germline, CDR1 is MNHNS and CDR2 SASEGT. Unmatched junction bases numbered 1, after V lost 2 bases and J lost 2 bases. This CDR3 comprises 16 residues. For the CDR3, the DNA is TGTGCCAGCAGTGAAACAGGGGGCACTGGGGCCAACGTCCTGACTTTC. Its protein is CASSETGGTGANVLTF.

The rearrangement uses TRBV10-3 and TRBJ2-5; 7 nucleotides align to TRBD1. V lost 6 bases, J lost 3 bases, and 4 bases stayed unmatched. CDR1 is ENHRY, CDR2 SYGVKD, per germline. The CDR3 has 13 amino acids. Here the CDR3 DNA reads TGTGCCATCAGCACCCAGGGGGAAGAGACCCAGTACTTC. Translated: CAISTQGEETQYF.

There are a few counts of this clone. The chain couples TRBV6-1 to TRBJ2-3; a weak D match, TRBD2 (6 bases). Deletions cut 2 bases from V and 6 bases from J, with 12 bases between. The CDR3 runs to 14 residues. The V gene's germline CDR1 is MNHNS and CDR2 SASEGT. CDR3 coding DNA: TGTGCCAGCAGTGAAAGTCGGGGGAGGGATACGCAGTATTTT. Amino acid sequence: CASSESRGRDTQYF.

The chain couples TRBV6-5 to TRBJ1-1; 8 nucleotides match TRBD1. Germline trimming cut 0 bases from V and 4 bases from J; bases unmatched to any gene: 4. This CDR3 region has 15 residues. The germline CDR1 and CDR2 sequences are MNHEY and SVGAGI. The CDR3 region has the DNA TGTGCCAGCAGTTACTCGGCTACAGGGGGCACTGAAGCTTTCTTT. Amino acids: CASSYSATGGTEAFF.